This section outlines one T cell receptor (beta chain) sequence together with its context. Primers included in the PCR were 60 Vbeta and 13 Jbeta primers. Only in-frame clones appear in the TCRdb table, and some are missing; sequencing was by immunoSEQ multiplex PCR. This table has over 100,000 clones, 72% appearing once. V lost 0 bases and J lost 4, with 13 bases in between. The CDR3 is made up of 16 amino acids. Per the germline V gene, CDR1 is SGHRS and CDR2 is YFSETQ. The sample belongs to a study of cytomegalovirus exposure and HLA in healthy donors. The V gene is TRBV5-1, the J gene TRBJ1-4; D possibly corresponds to TRBD1 (5 bases). This receptor was identified in a man aged 50-59 years in good health and CMV-seropositive. The material sequenced was PBMCs. CDR3 bases: TGCGCCAGCAGCTTGGCCGGGGGTTTTGGTAATGAAAAACTGTTTTTT. Protein sequence: CASSLAGGFGNEKLFF.